One and the same sample provided the 21 T cell receptor beta chains below, sequenced in a study of cytomegalovirus exposure and HLA in healthy donors. The study ran its PCR with 60 Vbeta and 13 Jbeta primers. Generated by immunoSEQ multiplex PCR, the TCRdb table keeps only in-frame clones and is missing some. The table lists under 250,000 clones. Source material: PBMCs. These receptors were collected from a girl aged 2-15 years in good health and CMV-seropositive.

The rearrangement uses TRBV19 and TRBJ1-5; no clear D gene. The CDR3 consists of 12 residues. CDR1 is LNHDA and CDR2 is SQIVND in the germline V gene (reference sequence). Trimming removed 4 bases from V and 8 bases from J, with 9 bases in between. This chain's CDR3 is CASSTEPEPQHF. CDR3 in DNA: TGTGCCAGTAGTACCGAACCAGAGCCCCAGCATTTT.

This rearrangement joins TRBV9 to TRBJ2-3; D possibly corresponds to TRBD2 (5 bases). Germline CDR1 SGDLS, CDR2 YYNGEE. The CDR3 spans 17 residues. V was trimmed by 7 bases and J by 1 base, leaving 22 bases between them. The CDR3 loop is CASYLLPTGRGTDTQYF. CDR3 coding DNA: TGTGCCAGCTACCTACTCCCCACCGGGCGGGGCACAGATACGCAGTATTTT.

V and J are TRBV28 and TRBJ2-5; TRBD1 matches at 7 bases. V was clipped by 6 bases and J by 2 bases; unmatched bases: 21. CDR3 length equals 19 residues. Germline V CDR1 and CDR2: MDHEN, SYDVKM. CDR3 in amino acids: CASSPTFRETGWIQETQYF. For the CDR3, the DNA is TGTGCCAGCAGCCCCACCTTTAGGGAGACAGGGTGGATTCAAGAGACCCAGTACTTC.

J is TRBJ2-2 and V is TRBV9; no firm D call. From germline, CDR1 is SGDLS and CDR2 YYNGEE. V lost 3 bases and J 2 bases, leaving 5 bases between the germline ends. The CDR3 extends over 13 amino acids. CDR3 region: CASSASNTGELFF. The CDR3 DNA reads as TGTGCCAGCAGCGCGAGTAACACCGGGGAGCTGTTTTTT. Based on the CDR3 plus reference TRBV9 and TRBJ2-2, the full variable domain is DSGVTQTPKHLITATGQRVTLRCSPRSGDLSVYWYQQSLDQGLQFLIQYYNGEERAKGNILERFSAQQFPDLHSELNLSSLELGDSALYFCASSASNTGELFFGEGSRLTVL.

The chain joins TRBV19 to TRBJ1-6; 9 bases are shared with TRBD1. After removal of 6 bases from V and 9 bases from J, the junction contained 3 bases not matched to a gene. Germline V gene lookup returns CDR1 LNHDA and CDR2 SQIVND (reference sequence). The CDR3 totals 13 residues. The CDR3 region is CASSGTGSSPLHF. The CDR3 DNA is TGTGCCAGTAGCGGGACAGGGAGTTCACCCCTCCACTTT.

The chain has TRBV27 and TRBJ2-1; possibly TRBD2 for D (6 bases). Per germline, CDR1 MNHEY and CDR2 SMNVEV (reference sequence). Trimming stripped 1 base from V and 1 base from J, with 14 bases between. The CDR3 contains 17 residues. In DNA form, the CDR3 reads TGTGCCAGCAGTTTATTCACGACTAGTAATTCCTACAATGAGCAGTTCTTC. It translates to CASSLFTTSNSYNEQFF.

The V gene is TRBV25-1, the J gene TRBJ1-2, with TRBD1 matching 8 bases. J was trimmed by 6 bases and V by 2 bases; bases with no gene match: 11. Germline V gene sequence: CDR1 MGHDK, CDR2 SYGVNS. This CDR3 spans 16 amino acids. The CDR3 nucleotides read TGTGCCAGCAGTGAAGTTCGGGCAGGGGGCGCGGATGGCTACACCTTC. It encodes CASSEVRAGGADGYTF.

The genes are TRBV6-4 and TRBJ1-5; possibly TRBD1 for D (5 bases). The CDR3 loop spans 18 amino acids. Germline loops: CDR1 MRHNA, CDR2 SNTAGT. V lost 8 bases and J lost 1, with 24 bases in between. CDR3 amino acids: CASLGRDWPFMSNQPQHF. CDR3 coding DNA: TGTGCCAGCCTCGGCCGGGACTGGCCTTTTATGAGCAATCAGCCCCAGCATTTT.

The rearrangement links TRBV28 to TRBJ1-3; 7 positions agree with TRBD1. The CDR3 contains 16 residues. Per the germline V gene, CDR1 is MDHEN and CDR2 is SYDVKM. V lost 2 bases, J lost 5 bases, and 9 bases stayed unmatched. CDR3 region: CASSLTGTEGRNTIYF. The CDR3 bases are TGTGCCAGCAGTTTAACCGGGACAGAAGGGCGAAACACCATATATTTT.

J is TRBJ1-2 and V is TRBV7-2, with D uncertain. Germline-derived CDR1 and CDR2 are SGHTA and FQGNSA. The CDR3 sequence is 13 residues long. V was trimmed by 4 bases and J by 5 bases, leaving 11 bases between them. The CDR3 DNA is TGTGCCAGCAGCTCCCGTGGCAAATATGGCTACACCTTC. It codes for CASSSRGKYGYTF.

The chain carries TRBV28 and TRBJ2-7, with TRBD1 matching over 7 bases. The junction had 11 bases not matched to a gene; V was cut back by 3 bases and J by 3 bases. The length of the CDR3 is 16 residues. Per germline, CDR1 MDHEN and CDR2 SYDVKM. This CDR3 reads CASSFVRQGVLYEQYF. DNA of the CDR3: TGTGCCAGCAGTTTCGTACGACAGGGAGTACTCTACGAGCAGTACTTC.

The chain uses TRBV28 and TRBJ1-2; 7 bases align to TRBD1. CDR1 is MDHEN, CDR2 SYDVKM, per germline. This CDR3 comprises 15 residues. V trimming: 6 bases; J trimming: 11 bases; junction bases outside the gene matches: 18. The CDR3 DNA follows: TGTGCCAGCAGAGGCCCTTTACAGGGGCGAGGTCGATACACCTTC. Its translation is CASRGPLQGRGRYTF.

The V gene is TRBV5-1, the J gene TRBJ2-3, with D possibly matching TRBD2 (5 bases). This CDR3 region has 13 residues. Trimming pared 4 bases from V and 7 bases from J, leaving 13 bases between. Germline lookup yields CDR1 SGHRS and CDR2 YFSETQ. CDR3 region: CASSPPSGYTQYF. The DNA of the CDR3 is TGCGCCAGCAGCCCCCCATCGGGGTATACGCAGTATTTT.

Notes on this clone: At one end, the junction sequence differs from germline, possibly due to a read error. V usage is TRBV7-3 and J usage is TRBJ2-1, with TRBD2 matching 8 bases. Germline V CDR1 and CDR2: SGHTA, FQGTGA. The CDR3 consists of 15 residues. The CDR3 loop is CASSLTSGGGDEQFF. CDR3 nucleotide sequence: TGTGCCAGCAGCCTAACTAGCGGAGGGGGGGATGAGCAGTTCTTC.

The rearrangement joins TRBV18 to TRBJ2-7, with 11 bases that match TRBD1. The CDR3 length is 17 residues. The V segment lost 4 bases and the J segment 7 bases; nucleotides outside the gene matches: 15. The germline V gene encodes CDR1 KGHSH and CDR2 LQKENI. CDR3 bases: TGTGCCAGCTCACTGCTAGGGGCCGGACAGGGGGCGGTGGAGCAGTACTTC. Its protein product is CASSLLGAGQGAVEQYF.

V is TRBV27 and J is TRBJ1-5; D is ambiguous. Germline assignment: CDR1 MNHEY and CDR2 SMNVEV (reference sequence). V was cut by 1 base and J by 2 bases, with 9 bases left in between. The CDR3 is made up of 15 amino acids. The CDR3 is CASSLLGGGNQPQHF. CDR3 DNA: TGTGCCAGCAGTTTATTGGGAGGAGGCAATCAGCCCCAGCATTTT.

This chain uses TRBV5-1 with TRBJ2-5; D remains unclear. Matching the DNA end better, TRBJ2-7 makes the J call doubtful. CDR1 and CDR2 from the germline V gene are SGHRS and YFSETQ. The CDR3 is made up of 14 amino acids. In DNA, the CDR3 is TGCGCCAGCAGCTTGGTTCCTAGCTCCTACGAGCAGTACTTC. This translates into CASSLVPSSYEQYF.

For the CDR3, the DNA is TGTGCCAGTGGACAGGGGGTAAACAATGAGCAGTTCTTC. Amino acids: CASGQGVNNEQFF. The V call is TRBV28, the J call TRBJ2-1; 10 nucleotides agree with TRBD1. CDR3 size: 13 residues. Germline V gives CDR1 MDHEN, CDR2 SYDVKM. V lost 9 bases and J lost 5; bases outside the gene matches: 4.

CDR3 loop: CASSVGTSGHNEQFF. The CDR3 DNA is TGTGCCAGCAGCGTTGGGACTAGCGGGCACAATGAGCAGTTCTTC. The V and J genes are TRBV9 and TRBJ2-1; TRBD2 matches 12 bases. Trimming cost V 2 bases and J 5 bases; bases outside gene matches: 2. Germline V lookup: CDR1 SGDLS, CDR2 YYNGEE. This CDR3 is 15 amino acids long.

The chain combines TRBV19 with TRBJ1-2, with 7 bases matching TRBD1. Germline V gives CDR1 LNHDA, CDR2 SQIVND (reference sequence). The CDR3 is made up of 14 amino acids. V dropped 5 bases and J dropped 8; count of bases not matched to a gene: 11. CDR3 bases: TGTGCCAGTAGTCCCGAGACAGGGTTGCGGGGCTACACCTTC. Amino acids: CASSPETGLRGYTF.

The V and J genes are TRBV7-8 and TRBJ1-1, with 10 bases fitting TRBD1. V dropped 2 bases and J dropped 5; count of bases not matched to a gene: 2. Germline values: CDR1 SGHVS, CDR2 FQNEAQ. The CDR3 has 14 amino acids. The CDR3 DNA is TGTGCCAGCAGCTTACGGACAGGGGGGACTGAAGCTTTCTTT. As protein: CASSLRTGGTEAFF. Filled out from reference TRBV7-8 and TRBJ1-1, the complete variable domain reads GAGVSQSPRYKVAKRGQDVALRCDPISGHVSLFWYQQALGQGPEFLTYFQNEAQLDKSGLPSDRFFAERPEGSVSTLKIQRTQQEDSAVYLCASSLRTGGTEAFFGQGTRLTVV.